The next 20 T cell receptor beta chains were all read from a single sample in a study of Ad26.COV2.S vaccination and SARS-CoV-2 variants. The method was immunoSEQ multiplex PCR; TCRdb's version includes in-frame clones alone and lacks a portion of them. The sample contains roughly 300,000 clones, about 89% of which appear only once. Documented treatment: roughly 18 received Ad26.COV2.S at low or high dose, single or two shots; 5 received placebo; per-sample allocation not given. Samples came from day 63 after the first vaccine or placebo injection. Here the sequenced sample was peripheral blood, taken in a trial of Ad26.COV2.S vaccine versus placebo. These receptors were taken from a person between 18 and 60 years old who received the Ad26.COV2.S COVID-19 vaccine or a placebo.

The chain has TRBV25-1 and TRBJ2-6, with D uncertain. V lost 2 bases to trimming and J lost 2 bases, with 7 bases between them. The germline V gene has CDR1 MGHDK and CDR2 SYGVNS. This CDR3 spans 15 amino acids. The CDR3 bases are TGTGCCAGCAGTGAAATGGGGACTGGGGCCAACGTCCTGACTTTC. This sequence encodes CASSEMGTGANVLTF.

The chain uses TRBV28 and TRBJ2-1, with a weak D call TRBD1 (5 bases). CDR1 MDHEN and CDR2 SYDVKM come from the germline V gene. The CDR3 runs to 13 residues. The V and J ends lost 3 bases and 4 bases respectively, with 7 bases between them. The CDR3 reads CASSFDSYNEQFF. The CDR3 nucleotides read TGTGCCAGCAGTTTTGACAGTTACAATGAGCAGTTCTTC.

V usage is TRBV27 and J usage is TRBJ1-5, with 7 bases fitting TRBD1. This CDR3 region has 16 residues. The trim removed 6 bases at V and 0 bases at J, leaving 8 bases unmatched. Germline V lookup: CDR1 MNHEY, CDR2 SMNVEV (reference sequence). CDR3 amino acids: CASRKQGSYSNQPQHF. The CDR3 DNA follows: TGTGCCAGCAGGAAACAGGGGAGCTATAGCAATCAGCCCCAGCATTTT.

The rearrangement links TRBV4-1 to TRBJ2-7; TRBD2 aligns across 9 bases. CDR3 length: 15 residues. Germline values: CDR1 MGHRA, CDR2 YSYEKL. The ends lost 6 bases at V and 0 bases at J; junction bases unmatched: 6. Written as DNA, the CDR3 is TGCGCCAGCAGTCGACTAGCGGATCCCTCCTACGAGCAGTACTTC. It codes for CASSRLADPSYEQYF.

The CDR3 region is CASRPGGNYEQYF. CDR3 nucleotides: TGTGCCAGCAGGCCCGGGGGCAACTACGAGCAGTACTTC. The chain carries TRBV6-5 and TRBJ2-7, with D perhaps TRBD1 or TRBD2 (6 bases each). Trimming cost V 6 bases and J 3 bases, with 12 bases left between them. CDR1 is MNHEY, CDR2 SVGAGI, per germline. The CDR3 length is 13 residues.

A single count supports this clone. The genes are TRBV14 and TRBJ2-7; TRBD2 matches at 8 bases. V lost 3 bases to trimming and J lost 3 bases; unmatched junction nucleotides: 1. CDR3 length equals 13 residues. CDR1 is SGHDN, CDR2 FVKESK, per germline. Written as DNA, the CDR3 is TGTGCCAGCAGCCACGGGGGGGGCTACGAGCAGTACTTC. It codes for CASSHGGGYEQYF.

This sequence joins TRBV9 and TRBJ1-4, with D possibly matching TRBD1 (5 bases). V was clipped by 1 base and J by 5 bases, with 12 bases between them. CDR1 and CDR2 from the germline V gene are SGDLS and YYNGEE. The CDR3 is made up of 15 amino acids. The DNA of the CDR3 is TGTGCCAGCAGCGTAACGGGACGGGGGAATGAAAAACTGTTTTTT. This translates into CASSVTGRGNEKLFF.

The J gene is TRBJ1-4, the V gene TRBV2, with D tentatively TRBD1 (6 bases). The CDR3 totals 12 residues. Germline-derived CDR1 and CDR2 are SNHLY and FYNNEI. V lost 6 bases to trimming and J lost 10 bases, with 12 bases between them. CDR3 protein: CASRIDRPKLFF. CDR3 nucleotide sequence: TGTGCCAGCAGGATAGACAGGCCAAAACTGTTTTTT.

The V gene is TRBV6-5, the J gene TRBJ2-6, with D perhaps matching TRBD1 (7 bases). Deletions cut 6 bases from V and 2 bases from J, with 11 bases between. Germline V CDR1 and CDR2: MNHEY, SVGAGI. The CDR3 runs to 15 residues. DNA for the CDR3: TGTGCCAGCAGGCGCGGGACAGCTGGGGCCAACGTCCTGACTTTC. Protein product: CASRRGTAGANVLTF.

The chain couples TRBV2 to TRBJ1-2; D call uncertain. Trimming pared 2 bases from V and 0 bases from J, leaving 10 bases between. Germline V CDR1 and CDR2: SNHLY, FYNNEI. This CDR3 has 15 residues. The chain's CDR3 is CASSEMGRPNYGYTF. DNA of the CDR3: TGTGCCAGCAGTGAAATGGGCAGACCTAACTATGGCTACACCTTC.

The CDR3 bases are TGTGCCAGTAGTATCGTCCCAGAAGAGACCCAGTACTTC. Protein product: CASSIVPEETQYF. The V gene is TRBV19, the J gene TRBJ2-5; D uncertain. Germline values: CDR1 LNHDA, CDR2 SQIVND (reference sequence). V was shortened by 3 bases and J by 3 bases, with 8 bases between the two germline ends. This CDR3 has 13 amino acids.

This clone was seen just once. The J gene is TRBJ2-1, the V gene TRBV7-8; no reliable D call. The V gene's germline CDR1 is SGHVS and CDR2 FQNEAQ. This CDR3 is built from 17 residues. V shed 7 bases and J shed 0 bases, with 19 bases lying between them. The CDR3 nucleotides read TGTGCCAGCAACCCTCAGACCCGGGTGAGCTCCTACAATGAGCAGTTCTTC. It is translated as CASNPQTRVSSYNEQFF.

The chain links TRBV27 to TRBJ2-6; a possible D gene is TRBD2 (5 bases). The CDR3 consists of 16 residues. Trimming removed 7 bases from V and 2 bases from J, with 15 bases in between. Germline CDR1 MNHEY, CDR2 SMNVEV (reference sequence). Here the CDR3 reads CASTPRVSTGANVLTF. The CDR3 nucleotides read TGTGCCAGCACCCCGCGGGTTAGTACTGGGGCCAACGTCCTGACTTTC.

This clone was seen once. CDR3 sequence: CSVEIGNEKLFF. CDR3 DNA: TGCAGCGTTGAAATCGGGAATGAAAAACTGTTTTTT. The chain is built from TRBV29-1 and TRBJ1-4; D gene unclear. The CDR3 consists of 12 residues. Trimming took 2 bases from V and 5 from J, leaving 6 bases between them. Germline lookup yields CDR1 SQVTM and CDR2 ANQGSEA.

This chain links TRBV12-3 or TRBV12-4 with TRBJ1-5; no clear D. This CDR3 spans 13 amino acids. V shed 2 bases and J shed 6 bases, with 8 bases lying between them. CDR3 in DNA: TGTGCCAGCAGTTTAAGCGTGGCTCAGCCCCAGCATTTT. It is translated as CASSLSVAQPQHF.

The chain uses TRBV18 and TRBJ1-4, with D possibly being TRBD1 (5 bases). The CDR3 is 18 residues long. Trimming took off 2 bases at V and 4 bases at J, with 20 bases between the two ends. Germline V gene data show CDR1 as KGHSH and CDR2 as LQKENI. The CDR3 reads CASSPDGSFAGYNEKLFF. The CDR3 DNA follows: TGTGCCAGCTCACCAGACGGATCATTTGCAGGGTATAATGAAAAACTGTTTTTT.

The chain links TRBV19 to TRBJ1-1; D gene uncertain. Germline CDR1 and CDR2: LNHDA and SQIVND (reference sequence). The CDR3 contains 14 residues. V was clipped by 7 bases and J by 1 base, with 13 bases between them. This CDR3 is CASKPQEENTEAFF. The CDR3 DNA sequence: TGTGCCAGTAAACCGCAAGAAGAGAACACTGAAGCTTTCTTT.

The chain combines TRBV4-2 with TRBJ1-3; D is perhaps TRBD1 (5 bases). CDR3 length: 17 residues. Deletions cut 0 bases from V and 0 bases from J, with 12 bases between. CDR1 is LGHNA and CDR2 is YNFKEQ in the germline V gene. CDR3 amino acids: CASSQERAGLSGNTIYF. In DNA form, the CDR3 reads TGTGCCAGCAGCCAAGAAAGGGCAGGGCTCTCTGGAAACACCATATATTTT.

With respect to this clone: The sample carries other DNA sequences with the same CDR3. The gene calls are TRBV5-1 and TRBJ1-3; D is possibly TRBD1 (6 bases). The CDR3 loop spans 14 amino acids. V was trimmed by 4 bases and J by 4 bases, leaving 12 bases between them. CDR1 SGHRS and CDR2 YFSETQ come from the germline V gene. CDR3 sequence: CASSPGQLGNTIYF. CDR3 nucleotide sequence: TGCGCCAGCAGCCCCGGACAGCTCGGAAACACCATATATTTT. The whole variable domain, filled in from reference TRBV5-1 and TRBJ1-3, reads KAGVTQTPRYLIKTRGQQVTLSCSPISGHRSVSWYQQTPGQGLQFLFEYFSETQRNKGNFPGRFSGRQFSNSRSEMNVSTLELGDSALYLCASSPGQLGNTIYFGEGSWLTVV.

This clone came up once. As DNA, the CDR3 is TGTGCCAGCAGCCCCAGGACGGGTTCCTACGAGCAGTACTTC. The encoded protein is CASSPRTGSYEQYF. This sequence joins TRBV5-6 and TRBJ2-7; D uncertain. The germline V gene encodes CDR1 SGHDT and CDR2 YYEEEE. With 4 bases removed from V and 1 base from J, the gap between germline ends came to 12 bases. This CDR3 is 14 amino acids long. Full variable domain (outside the CDR3, taken from reference TRBV5-6 and TRBJ2-7): DAGVTQSPTHLIKTRGQQVTLRCSPKSGHDTVSWYQQALGQGPQFIFQYYEEEERQRGNFPDRFSGHQFPNYSSELNVNALLLGDSALYLCASSPRTGSYEQYFGPGTRLTVT.